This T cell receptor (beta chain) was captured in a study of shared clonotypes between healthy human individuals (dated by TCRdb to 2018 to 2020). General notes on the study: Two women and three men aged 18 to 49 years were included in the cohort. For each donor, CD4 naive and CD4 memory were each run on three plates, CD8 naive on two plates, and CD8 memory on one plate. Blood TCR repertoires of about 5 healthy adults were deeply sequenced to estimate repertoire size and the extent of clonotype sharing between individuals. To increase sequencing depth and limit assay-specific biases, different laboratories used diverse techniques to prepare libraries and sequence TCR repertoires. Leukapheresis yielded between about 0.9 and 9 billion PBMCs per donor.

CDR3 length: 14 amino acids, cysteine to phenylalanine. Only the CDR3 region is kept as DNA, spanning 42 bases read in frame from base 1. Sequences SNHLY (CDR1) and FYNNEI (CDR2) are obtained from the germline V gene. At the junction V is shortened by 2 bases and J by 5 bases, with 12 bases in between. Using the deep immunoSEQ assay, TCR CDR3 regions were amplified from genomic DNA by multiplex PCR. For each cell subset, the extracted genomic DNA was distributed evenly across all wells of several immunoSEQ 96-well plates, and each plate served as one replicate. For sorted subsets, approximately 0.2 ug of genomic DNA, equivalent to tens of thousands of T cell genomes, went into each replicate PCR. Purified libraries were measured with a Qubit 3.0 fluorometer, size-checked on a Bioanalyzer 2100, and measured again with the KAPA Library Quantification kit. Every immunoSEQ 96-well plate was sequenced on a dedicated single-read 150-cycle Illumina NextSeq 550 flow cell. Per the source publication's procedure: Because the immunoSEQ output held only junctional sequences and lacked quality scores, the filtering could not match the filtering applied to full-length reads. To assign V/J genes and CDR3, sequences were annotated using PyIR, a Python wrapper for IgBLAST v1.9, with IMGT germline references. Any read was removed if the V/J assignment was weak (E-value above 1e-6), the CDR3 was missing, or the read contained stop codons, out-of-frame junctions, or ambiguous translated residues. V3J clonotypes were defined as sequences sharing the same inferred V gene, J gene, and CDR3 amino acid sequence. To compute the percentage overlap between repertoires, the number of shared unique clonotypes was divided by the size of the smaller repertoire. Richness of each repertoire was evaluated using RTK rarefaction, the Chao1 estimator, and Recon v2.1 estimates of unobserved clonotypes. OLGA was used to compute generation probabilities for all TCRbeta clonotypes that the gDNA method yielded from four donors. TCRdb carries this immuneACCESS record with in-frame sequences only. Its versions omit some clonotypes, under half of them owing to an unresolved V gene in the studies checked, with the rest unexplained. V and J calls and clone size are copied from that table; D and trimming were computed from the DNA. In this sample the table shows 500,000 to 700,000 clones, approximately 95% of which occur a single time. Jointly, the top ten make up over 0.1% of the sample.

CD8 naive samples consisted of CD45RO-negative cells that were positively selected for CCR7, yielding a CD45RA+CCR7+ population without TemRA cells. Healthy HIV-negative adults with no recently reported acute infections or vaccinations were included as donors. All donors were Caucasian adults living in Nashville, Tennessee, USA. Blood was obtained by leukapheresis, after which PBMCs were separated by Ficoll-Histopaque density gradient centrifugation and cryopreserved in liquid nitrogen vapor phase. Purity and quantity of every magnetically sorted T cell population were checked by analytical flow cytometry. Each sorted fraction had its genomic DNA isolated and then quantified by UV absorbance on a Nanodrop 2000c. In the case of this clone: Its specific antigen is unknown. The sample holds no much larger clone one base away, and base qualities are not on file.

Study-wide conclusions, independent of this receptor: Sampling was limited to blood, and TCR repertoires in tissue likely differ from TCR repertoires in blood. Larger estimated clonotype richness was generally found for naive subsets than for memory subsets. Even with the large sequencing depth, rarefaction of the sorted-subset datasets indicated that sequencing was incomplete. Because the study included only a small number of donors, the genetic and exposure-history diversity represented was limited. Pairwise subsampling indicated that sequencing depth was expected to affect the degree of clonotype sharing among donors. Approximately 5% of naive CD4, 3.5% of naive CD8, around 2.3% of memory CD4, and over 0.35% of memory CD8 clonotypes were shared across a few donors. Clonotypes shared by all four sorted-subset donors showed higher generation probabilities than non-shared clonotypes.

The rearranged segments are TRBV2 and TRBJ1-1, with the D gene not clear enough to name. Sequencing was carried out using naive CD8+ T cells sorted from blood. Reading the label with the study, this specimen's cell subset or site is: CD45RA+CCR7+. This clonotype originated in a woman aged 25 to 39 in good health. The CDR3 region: CASSEPDDETEAFF. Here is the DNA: TGTGCCAGCAGTGAACCGGATGATGAAACTGAAGCTTTCTTT.